A selection of T cell receptor beta chains follows, all from one sample in a study of T cell changes during pregnancy in multiple sclerosis. Using immunoSEQ multiplex PCR, the repertoire was profiled, and TCRdb retains in-frame clones only, with some absent. The table lists about 59,000 clones, around 90% of them singletons. The sample was peripheral blood, taken in the third trimester of pregnancy. These receptors all stem from a female donor in good health, enrolled as a control in a pregnancy study. The CDR3 runs from the conserved cysteine through the conserved F or W. The order of the fields is V gene, J gene, CDR3 protein.

V gene: TRBV4-3; J gene: TRBJ2-2; CDR3 protein: CASSQGRRGAAGELFF
V gene: TRBV7-9; J gene: TRBJ2-7; CDR3 protein: CASSRRDRGYEQYF
V gene: TRBV9; J gene: TRBJ2-5; CDR3 protein: CASSVQGLAGGETQYF
V gene: TRBV5-4; J gene: TRBJ1-2; CDR3 protein: CASSSNQNYGYTF
V gene: TRBV28; J gene: TRBJ2-1; CDR3 protein: CASSPEGAGGRTYNEQFF
V gene: TRBV10-3; J gene: TRBJ2-7; CDR3 protein: CAISERSASTYEQYF
V gene: TRBV15; J gene: TRBJ2-1; CDR3 protein: CATSRDRLAGNEQFF
V gene: TRBV25-1; J gene: TRBJ1-1; CDR3 protein: CASSPGGDTEAFF
V gene: TRBV2; J gene: TRBJ2-3; CDR3 protein: CASSEATDTQYF
V gene: TRBV7-3; J gene: TRBJ2-3; CDR3 protein: CASSLTGGADTQYF
V gene: TRBV19; J gene: TRBJ2-1; CDR3 protein: CASTGGRNEQFF
V gene: TRBV5-1; J gene: TRBJ2-2; CDR3 protein: CASSSYTGELFF
V gene: TRBV19; J gene: TRBJ1-1; CDR3 protein: CASSPTGQGAFNTEAFF
V gene: TRBV19; J gene: TRBJ1-2; CDR3 protein: CASSARDREILYGYTF
V gene: TRBV19; J gene: TRBJ1-5; CDR3 protein: CASSLDGLNQPQHF
V gene: TRBV5-5; J gene: TRBJ1-4; CDR3 protein: CASSLLGQSGKLFF
V gene: TRBV6-1; J gene: TRBJ2-7; CDR3 protein: CASSEEAGGPYEQYF
V gene: TRBV7-9; J gene: TRBJ1-2; CDR3 protein: CASSLEGARYGYTF
V gene: TRBV6-6; J gene: TRBJ2-1; CDR3 protein: CASSTNRDYNEQFF
V gene: TRBV18; J gene: TRBJ1-2; CDR3 protein: CASSPGSDYGYTF
V gene: TRBV30; J gene: TRBJ1-2; CDR3 protein: CAWRPRDRGAGNGYTF
V gene: TRBV7-3; J gene: TRBJ2-5; CDR3 protein: CASSLTGLGWETQYF
V gene: TRBV10-3; J gene: TRBJ2-5; CDR3 protein: CAISERTYETQYF
V gene: TRBV11-2; J gene: TRBJ2-1; CDR3 protein: CASSSRAGEGNEQFF
V gene: TRBV13; J gene: TRBJ1-3; CDR3 protein: CASSFSGSGNTIYF
V gene: TRBV5-4; J gene: TRBJ1-1; CDR3 protein: CASSSQINTEAFF
V gene: TRBV18; J gene: TRBJ2-7; CDR3 protein: CASSPPGLPYEQYF
V gene: TRBV10-3; J gene: TRBJ2-7; CDR3 protein: CAISETSAGFGYEQYF
V gene: TRBV27; J gene: TRBJ1-2; CDR3 protein: CASSPNRFGRDGYTF
V gene: TRBV18; J gene: TRBJ2-1; CDR3 protein: CASSPDRGRGNEQFF
V gene: TRBV7-2; J gene: TRBJ2-1; CDR3 protein: CASSTGSYNEQFF
V gene: TRBV19; J gene: TRBJ2-6; CDR3 protein: CASSGDRGFGANVLTF
V gene: TRBV5-1; J gene: TRBJ1-1; CDR3 protein: CASSSPGGTEAFF
V gene: TRBV10-3; J gene: TRBJ2-7; CDR3 protein: CAIRGLNYEQYF
V gene: TRBV12-5; J gene: TRBJ1-1; CDR3 protein: CASGLGATQNTEAFF
V gene: TRBV7-8; J gene: TRBJ1-2; CDR3 protein: CASSPNPGQGEDGYTF
V gene: TRBV5-1; J gene: TRBJ2-3; CDR3 protein: CASRDHGRESTDTQYF
V gene: TRBV19; J gene: TRBJ2-3; CDR3 protein: CASSIDMGQAVTDTQYF
V gene: TRBV5-1; J gene: TRBJ2-1; CDR3 protein: CASSGRSGQPNEQFF
V gene: TRBV5-1; J gene: TRBJ1-2; CDR3 protein: CASSLVRGSNYGYTF
V gene: TRBV6-6; J gene: TRBJ1-1; CDR3 protein: CASSPNTGGAFF
V gene: TRBV6-6; J gene: TRBJ1-1; CDR3 protein: CASSLQSLNTEAFF
V gene: TRBV19; J gene: TRBJ2-3; CDR3 protein: CASSTPSTDTQYF
V gene: TRBV7-2; J gene: TRBJ2-3; CDR3 protein: CASSLTGRQYF
V gene: TRBV14; J gene: TRBJ2-5; CDR3 protein: CASSHQGRGKETQYF
V gene: TRBV5-1; J gene: TRBJ1-4; CDR3 protein: CASSLDRGAPANEKLFF
V gene: TRBV6-4; J gene: TRBJ2-2; CDR3 protein: CASSEDRDTGELFF
V gene: TRBV9; J gene: TRBJ2-3; CDR3 protein: CASSVGTSGGRTDTQYF
V gene: TRBV11-2; J gene: TRBJ2-3; CDR3 protein: CASSYDAGAHTDTQYF
V gene: TRBV29-1; J gene: TRBJ1-2; CDR3 protein: CSVPHSSTNYGYTF
V gene: TRBV27; J gene: TRBJ2-7; CDR3 protein: CASSLGRGSYEQYF